The entry that follows covers one TCR beta chain sequence. The antigen is undetermined. With 2 bases removed from V and 4 bases from J, the gap between germline ends came to 14 bases. The CDR3 has 15 amino acids. Germline V gene sequence: CDR1 MNHEY, CDR2 SVGAGI. In the PCR, 60 Vbeta and 13 Jbeta primers were used. Here immunoSEQ multiplex PCR was the method, and the copy in TCRdb shows in-frame clones only, minus some. The sample carries 180,000 or so clones, 70% to 90% recorded once. These data come from a study of cytomegalovirus exposure and HLA in healthy donors. Background on the study: Genotyping showed roughly 81% of fewer than 500 donors falling in the Caucasian-associated ancestry cluster.

Study-wide points: Of the V segments, some could not be distinguished, including TRBV6-2 and TRBV6-3, and were excluded. Whilst most TCR sequences proved rare, a subset of public TCRs occurred across many donors. As a later analysis showed, a missense DCLRE1C variant was linked to trimming of TCR beta V- and J-genes.

The sequencing sample was made of PBMCs. The V and J genes are TRBV6-5 and TRBJ1-2; D not resolved. The sequence was collected from a man between 18 and 35 years old in good health and CMV-seropositive. In DNA form, the CDR3 reads TGTGCCAGCAGTTACAATGGGGATGGGAGCTATGGCTACACCTTC. This sequence encodes CASSYNGDGSYGYTF.